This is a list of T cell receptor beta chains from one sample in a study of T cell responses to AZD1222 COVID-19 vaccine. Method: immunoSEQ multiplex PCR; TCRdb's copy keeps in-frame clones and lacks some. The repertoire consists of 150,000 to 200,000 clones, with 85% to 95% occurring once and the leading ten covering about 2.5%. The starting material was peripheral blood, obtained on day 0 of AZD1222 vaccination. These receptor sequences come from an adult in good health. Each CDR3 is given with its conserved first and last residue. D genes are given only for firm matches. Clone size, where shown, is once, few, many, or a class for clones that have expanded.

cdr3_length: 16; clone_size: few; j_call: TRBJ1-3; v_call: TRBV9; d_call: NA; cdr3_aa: CASSAETPSYGNTIYF; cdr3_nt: TGTGCCAGCAGCGCCGAAACCCCCAGTTATGGAAACACCATATATTTT
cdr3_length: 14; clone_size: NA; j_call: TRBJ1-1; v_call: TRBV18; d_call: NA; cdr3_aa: CASSPPHIDSEAFF; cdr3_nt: TGTGCCAGCTCACCTCCCCACATTGACTCTGAAGCTTTCTTT
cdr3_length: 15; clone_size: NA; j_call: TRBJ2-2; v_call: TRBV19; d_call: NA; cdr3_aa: CASSIPAGALGELFF; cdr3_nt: TGTGCCAGTAGTATCCCGGCGGGGGCTCTCGGGGAGCTGTTTTTT
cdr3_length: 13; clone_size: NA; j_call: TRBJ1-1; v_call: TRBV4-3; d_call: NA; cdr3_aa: CASSQERGRGAFF; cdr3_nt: TGCGCCAGCAGCCAAGAACGTGGCAGGGGAGCTTTCTTT
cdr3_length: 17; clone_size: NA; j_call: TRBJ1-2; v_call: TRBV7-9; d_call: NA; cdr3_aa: CASSFSRGASQDYGYTF; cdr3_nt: TGTGCCAGCAGCTTTTCAAGGGGCGCTTCCCAAGACTATGGCTACACCTTC
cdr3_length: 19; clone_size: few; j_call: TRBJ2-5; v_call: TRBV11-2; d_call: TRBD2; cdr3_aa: CASSPHLGLAGGPRETQYF; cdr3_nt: TGTGCCAGCAGCCCCCACCTCGGACTAGCGGGAGGGCCTAGGGAGACCCAGTACTTC
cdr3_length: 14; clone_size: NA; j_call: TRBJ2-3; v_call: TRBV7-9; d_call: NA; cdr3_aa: CASSQNRVIATQYF; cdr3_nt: TGTGCCAGCAGCCAGAACAGGGTTATCGCTACGCAGTATTTT
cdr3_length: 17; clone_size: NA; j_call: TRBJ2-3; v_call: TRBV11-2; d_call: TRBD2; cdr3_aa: CASSLVPSGVSTDTQYF; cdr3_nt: TGTGCCAGCAGCTTAGTGCCTAGCGGGGTCAGCACAGATACGCAGTATTTT
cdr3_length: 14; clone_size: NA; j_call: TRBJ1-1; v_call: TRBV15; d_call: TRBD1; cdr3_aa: CATSRGDSNTEAFF; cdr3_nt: TGTGCCACCAGCAGAGGGGACAGTAACACTGAAGCTTTCTTT
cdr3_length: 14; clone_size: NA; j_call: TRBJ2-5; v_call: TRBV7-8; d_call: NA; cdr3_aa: CASSLGGFAGTQYF; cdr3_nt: TGTGCCAGCAGCTTAGGCGGGTTCGCGGGGACCCAGTACTTC
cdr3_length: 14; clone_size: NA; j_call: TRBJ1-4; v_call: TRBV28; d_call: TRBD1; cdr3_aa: CASSVTGGREKLFF; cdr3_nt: TGTGCCAGCAGCGTGACAGGGGGGCGTGAAAAACTGTTTTTT
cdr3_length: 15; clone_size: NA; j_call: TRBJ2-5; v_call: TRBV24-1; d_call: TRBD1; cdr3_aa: CATSGRGRGQETQYF; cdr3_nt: TGTGCCACCAGTGGCAGGGGGCGCGGACAAGAGACCCAGTACTTC
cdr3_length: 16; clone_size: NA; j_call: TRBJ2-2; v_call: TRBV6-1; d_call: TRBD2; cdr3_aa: CASSASLAPNTGELFF; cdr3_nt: TGTGCCAGCAGTGCCTCACTAGCGCCGAACACCGGGGAGCTGTTTTTT
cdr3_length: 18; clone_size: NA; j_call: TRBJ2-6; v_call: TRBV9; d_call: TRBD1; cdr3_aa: CASSATGALVSGANVLTF; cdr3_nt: TGTGCCAGCAGCGCGACAGGGGCTCTCGTCTCTGGGGCCAACGTCCTGACTTTC
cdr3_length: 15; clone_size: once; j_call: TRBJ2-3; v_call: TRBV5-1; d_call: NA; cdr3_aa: CASRLISGSTDTQYF; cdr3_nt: TGCGCCAGCAGATTGATTAGCGGTAGCACAGATACGCAGTATTTT
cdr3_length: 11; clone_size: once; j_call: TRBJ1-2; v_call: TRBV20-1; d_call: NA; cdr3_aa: CSAERQYGYTF; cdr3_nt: TGCAGTGCAGAGAGGCAGTATGGCTACACCTTC
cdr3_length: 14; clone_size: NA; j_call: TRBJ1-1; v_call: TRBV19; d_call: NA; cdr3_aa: CASSFDRTLGGAFF; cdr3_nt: TGTGCCAGTAGTTTTGACAGGACCTTAGGGGGAGCTTTCTTT
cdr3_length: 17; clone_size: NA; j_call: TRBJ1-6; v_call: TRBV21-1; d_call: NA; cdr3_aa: CASSKINSGRNNSPLHF; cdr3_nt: TGTGCCAGCAGCAAAATAAATTCCGGGCGAAATAATTCACCCCTCCACTTT
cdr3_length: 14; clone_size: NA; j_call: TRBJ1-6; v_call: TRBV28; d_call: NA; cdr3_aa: CASIEGTTDSPLHF; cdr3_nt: TGTGCCAGCATCGAAGGGACGACCGATTCACCCCTCCACTTT
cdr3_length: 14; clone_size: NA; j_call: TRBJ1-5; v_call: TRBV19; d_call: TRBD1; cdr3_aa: CASSSRGRDQPQHF; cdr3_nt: TGTGCCAGTAGTTCTAGGGGGCGGGATCAGCCCCAGCATTTT
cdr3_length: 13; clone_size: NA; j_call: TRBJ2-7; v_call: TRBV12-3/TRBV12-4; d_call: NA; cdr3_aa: CASSLAGAYEQYF; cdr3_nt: TGTGCCAGCAGTTTAGCGGGGGCCTACGAGCAGTACTTC
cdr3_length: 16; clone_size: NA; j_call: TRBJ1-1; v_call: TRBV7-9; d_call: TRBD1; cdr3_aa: CASSLAPGQGGTEAFF; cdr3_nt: TGTGCCAGCAGCTTAGCGCCGGGACAGGGAGGCACTGAAGCTTTCTTT
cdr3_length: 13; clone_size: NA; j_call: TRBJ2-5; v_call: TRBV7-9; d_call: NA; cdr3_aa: CASSLRQGETQYF; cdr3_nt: TGTGCCAGCAGCTTAAGGCAGGGGGAGACCCAGTACTTC
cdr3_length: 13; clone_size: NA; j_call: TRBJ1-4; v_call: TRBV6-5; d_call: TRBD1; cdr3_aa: CASSLPGQEKLFF; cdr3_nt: TGTGCCAGCAGCCTCCCGGGACAGGAAAAACTGTTTTTT
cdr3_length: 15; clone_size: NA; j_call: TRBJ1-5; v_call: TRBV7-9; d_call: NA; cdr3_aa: CASSRGMEGDQPQHF; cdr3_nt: TGTGCCAGCAGCCGCGGCATGGAGGGCGACCAGCCCCAGCATTTT
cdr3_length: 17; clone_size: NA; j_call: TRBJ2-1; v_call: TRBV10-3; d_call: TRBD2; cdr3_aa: CAISESVGLAGESEQFF; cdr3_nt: TGTGCCATCAGTGAGTCGGTAGGACTAGCGGGGGAAAGTGAGCAGTTCTTC
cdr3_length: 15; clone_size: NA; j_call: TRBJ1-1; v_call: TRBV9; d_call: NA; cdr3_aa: CASSVTGQVNTEAFF; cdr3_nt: TGTGCCAGCAGCGTGACAGGCCAGGTAAACACTGAAGCTTTCTTT
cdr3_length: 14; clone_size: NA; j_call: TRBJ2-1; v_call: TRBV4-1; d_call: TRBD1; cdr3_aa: CASSHLDRLNEQFF; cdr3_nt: TGCGCCAGCAGCCACCTGGACAGGCTGAATGAGCAGTTCTTC
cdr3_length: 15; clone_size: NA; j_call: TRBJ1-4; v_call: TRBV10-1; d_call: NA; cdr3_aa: CASSESETDNEKLFF; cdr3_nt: TGCGCCAGCAGTGAGTCGGAGACAGATAATGAAAAACTGTTTTTT
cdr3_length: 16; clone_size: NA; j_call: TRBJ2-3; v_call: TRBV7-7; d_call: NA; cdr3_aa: CASSPPRGMSTDTQYF; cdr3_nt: TGTGCCAGCAGCCCACCCCGGGGGATGAGCACAGATACGCAGTATTTT
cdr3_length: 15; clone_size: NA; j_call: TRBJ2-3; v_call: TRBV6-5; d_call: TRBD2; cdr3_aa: CASRPLTSATDTQYF; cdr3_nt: TGTGCCAGCAGGCCCCTAACTAGCGCCACAGATACGCAGTATTTT
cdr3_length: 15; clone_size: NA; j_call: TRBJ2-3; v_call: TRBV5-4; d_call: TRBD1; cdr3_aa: CASSNRGTSTDTQYF; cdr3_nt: TGTGCCAGCAGCAACAGGGGAACTAGCACAGATACGCAGTATTTT
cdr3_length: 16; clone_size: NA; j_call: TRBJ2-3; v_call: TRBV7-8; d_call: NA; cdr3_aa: CASSPRRGVRTDTQYF; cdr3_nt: TGTGCCAGCAGCCCTCGTAGGGGGGTGAGGACAGATACGCAGTATTTT
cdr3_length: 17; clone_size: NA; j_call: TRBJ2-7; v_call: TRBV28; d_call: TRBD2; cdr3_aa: CASSLPLRTSGRYEQYF; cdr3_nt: TGTGCCAGCAGTTTACCCCTAAGGACTAGCGGGAGGTACGAGCAGTACTTC
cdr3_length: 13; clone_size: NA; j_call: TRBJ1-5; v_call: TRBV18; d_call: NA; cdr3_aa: CASSPTFNQPQHF; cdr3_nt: TGTGCCAGCTCACCCACGTTTAATCAGCCCCAGCATTTT
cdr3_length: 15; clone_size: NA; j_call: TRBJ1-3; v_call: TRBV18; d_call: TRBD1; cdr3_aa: CASSRDRGEGNTIYF; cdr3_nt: TGTGCCAGCTCCCGGGACAGGGGGGAAGGAAACACCATATATTTT
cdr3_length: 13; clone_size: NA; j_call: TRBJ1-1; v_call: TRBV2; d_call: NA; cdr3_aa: CASSGWINAEAFF; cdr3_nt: TGTGCCAGCAGTGGATGGATAAACGCTGAAGCTTTCTTT
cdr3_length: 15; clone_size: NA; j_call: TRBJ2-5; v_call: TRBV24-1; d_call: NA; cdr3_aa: CATSDPRRGGETQYF; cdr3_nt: TGTGCCACCAGTGATCCCCGAAGAGGCGGGGAGACCCAGTACTTC
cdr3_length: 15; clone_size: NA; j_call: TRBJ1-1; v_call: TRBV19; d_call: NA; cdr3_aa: CASSIQGAGGGEAFF; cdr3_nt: TGTGCCAGTAGTATCCAAGGCGCAGGAGGTGGGGAAGCTTTCTTT
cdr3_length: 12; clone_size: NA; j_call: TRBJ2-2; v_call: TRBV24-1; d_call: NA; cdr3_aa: CATSDATGELFF; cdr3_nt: TGTGCCACCAGTGACGCTACCGGGGAGCTGTTTTTT
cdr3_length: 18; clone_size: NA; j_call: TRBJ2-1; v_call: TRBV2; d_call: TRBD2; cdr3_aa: CASSDGTSGSTMSIRQFF; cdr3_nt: TGTGCCAGCAGTGATGGGACTAGCGGGTCTACAATGAGCATTCGGCAGTTCTTC
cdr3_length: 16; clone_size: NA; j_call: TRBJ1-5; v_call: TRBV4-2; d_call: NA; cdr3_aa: CASSQPLLGVNQPQHF; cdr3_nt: TGTGCCAGCAGCCAACCTTTGTTGGGGGTCAATCAGCCCCAGCATTTT
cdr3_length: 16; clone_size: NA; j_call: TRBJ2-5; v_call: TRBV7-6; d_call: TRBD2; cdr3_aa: CASSLGLAGGQETQYF; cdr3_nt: TGTGCCAGCAGCTTGGGACTAGCGGGAGGGCAAGAGACCCAGTACTTC
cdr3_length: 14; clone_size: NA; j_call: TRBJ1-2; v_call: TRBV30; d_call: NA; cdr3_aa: CAWKSTPSNYGYTF; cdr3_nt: TGTGCCTGGAAGTCCACCCCCTCGAACTATGGCTACACCTTC
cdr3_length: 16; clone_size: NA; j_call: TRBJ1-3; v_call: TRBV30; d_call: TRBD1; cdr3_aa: CAWSVLGQGVGNTIYF; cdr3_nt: TGTGCCTGGAGTGTACTGGGACAGGGGGTCGGAAACACCATATATTTT
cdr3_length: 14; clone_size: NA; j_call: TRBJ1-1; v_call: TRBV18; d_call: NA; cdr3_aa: CASSREIEATEAFF; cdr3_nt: TGTGCCAGCTCGAGGGAAATCGAGGCCACTGAAGCTTTCTTT